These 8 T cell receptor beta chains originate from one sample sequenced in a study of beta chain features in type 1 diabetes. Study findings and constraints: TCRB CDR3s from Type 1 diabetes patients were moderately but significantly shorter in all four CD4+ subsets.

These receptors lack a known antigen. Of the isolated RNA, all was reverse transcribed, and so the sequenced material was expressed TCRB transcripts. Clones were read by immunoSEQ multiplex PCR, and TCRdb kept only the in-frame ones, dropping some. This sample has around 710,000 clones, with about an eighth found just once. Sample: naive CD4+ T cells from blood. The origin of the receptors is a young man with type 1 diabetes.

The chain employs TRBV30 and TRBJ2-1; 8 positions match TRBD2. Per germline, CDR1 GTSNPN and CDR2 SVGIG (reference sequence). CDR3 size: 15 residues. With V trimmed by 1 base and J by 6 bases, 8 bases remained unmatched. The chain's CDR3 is CAWSALIGGGNEQFF. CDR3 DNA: TGTGCCTGGAGTGCCTTAATCGGGGGGGGCAATGAGCAGTTCTTC.

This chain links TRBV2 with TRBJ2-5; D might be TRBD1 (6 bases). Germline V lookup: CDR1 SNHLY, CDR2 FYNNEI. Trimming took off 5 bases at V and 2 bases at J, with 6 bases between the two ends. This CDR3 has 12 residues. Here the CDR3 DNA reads TGTGCCAGCAGTCAGGGGCAAGAGACCCAGTACTTC. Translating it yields CASSQGQETQYF.

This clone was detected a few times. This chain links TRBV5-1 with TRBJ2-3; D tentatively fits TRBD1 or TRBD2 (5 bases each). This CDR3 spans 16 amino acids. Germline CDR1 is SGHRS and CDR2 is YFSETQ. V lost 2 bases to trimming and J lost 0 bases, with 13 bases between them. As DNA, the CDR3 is TGCGCCAGCAGCTTCCCGGGACGGTCTAGCACAGATACGCAGTATTTT. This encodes CASSFPGRSSTDTQYF.

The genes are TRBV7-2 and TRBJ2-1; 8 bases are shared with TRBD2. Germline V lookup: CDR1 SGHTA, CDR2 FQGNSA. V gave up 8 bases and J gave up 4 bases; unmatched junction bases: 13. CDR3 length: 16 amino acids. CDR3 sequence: CASYSIASGHYNEQFF. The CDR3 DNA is TGTGCCAGCTACTCCATTGCTAGCGGGCATTACAATGAGCAGTTCTTC.

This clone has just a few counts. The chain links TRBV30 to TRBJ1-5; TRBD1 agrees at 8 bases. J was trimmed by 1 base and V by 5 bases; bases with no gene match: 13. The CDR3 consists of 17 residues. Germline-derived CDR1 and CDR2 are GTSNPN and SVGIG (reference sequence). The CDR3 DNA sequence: TGTGCCTGGGGAGTAGGGGCAGGGGGCGCGAGCAATCAGCCCCAGCATTTT. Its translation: CAWGVGAGGASNQPQHF.

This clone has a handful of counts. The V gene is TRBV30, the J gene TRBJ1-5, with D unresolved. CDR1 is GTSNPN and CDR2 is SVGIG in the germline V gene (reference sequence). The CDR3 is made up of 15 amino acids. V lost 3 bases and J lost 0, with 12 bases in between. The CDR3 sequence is CAWRSGAYSNQPQHF. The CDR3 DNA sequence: TGTGCCTGGAGGTCGGGAGCCTATAGCAATCAGCCCCAGCATTTT.

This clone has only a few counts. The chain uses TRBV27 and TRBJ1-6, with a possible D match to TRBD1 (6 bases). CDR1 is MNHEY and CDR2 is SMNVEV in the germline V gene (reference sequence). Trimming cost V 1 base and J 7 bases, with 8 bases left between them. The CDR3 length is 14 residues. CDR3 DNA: TGTGCCAGCAGTTTATGGACAGAGAATTCACCCCTCCACTTT. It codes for CASSLWTENSPLHF.

The CDR3 DNA reads as TGCGCCAGCAGCCGCTACGACAGCCCGAAGGGTTCACCCCTCCACTTT. Amino acids: CASSRYDSPKGSPLHF. J is TRBJ1-6 and V is TRBV5-1; the D gene is possibly TRBD1 (5 bases). The CDR3 loop spans 16 amino acids. Trimming shortened V by 4 bases and J by 9 bases, and 20 bases separated the two germline ends. Germline CDR1 reads SGHRS; CDR2 reads YFSETQ. The whole variable domain, remainder taken from reference TRBV5-1 and TRBJ1-6, is KAGVTQTPRYLIKTRGQQVTLSCSPISGHRSVSWYQQTPGQGLQFLFEYFSETQRNKGNFPGRFSGRQFSNSRSEMNVSTLELGDSALYLCASSRYDSPKGSPLHFGNGTRLTVT.